This paragraph reports one TCR beta chain. The antigen remains undetermined. This specimen belongs to a study of shared clonotypes between healthy human individuals. Study-level points and caveats: Sharing across a few donors was seen in about 5% of naive CD4 clonotypes.

Per the germline V gene, CDR1 is MNHNS and CDR2 is SASEGT. Trimming shortened V by 6 bases and J by 7 bases, and 16 bases separated the two germline ends. The CDR3 spans 14 residues. Samples underwent the assay at deep level. Every immunoSEQ plate was one replicate of a subset's evenly spread DNA. The repertoire was sequenced with immunoSEQ multiplex PCR; TCRdb's copy has only in-frame clones and lacks some. The sample includes about 1.5 million clones, 95% to 99% of them seen just once. This sequence joins TRBV6-1 and TRBJ1-5; D is undetermined. The sequenced material came from naive CD4+ T cells sorted from blood. The subset was: CD45RA+ positively selected. This TCR derives from a man in his thirties or forties in good health. The CDR3 DNA is TGTGCCAGCAGGGCCCCCCGACTGGGGCAGCCCCAGCATTTT. Encoded protein: CASRAPRLGQPQHF.